These T cell receptor beta chains were read from a single sample in a study of T cells after yellow fever vaccination. TCRdb reanalysed the 5' RACE reads using MiXCR and keeps one entry per CDR3 protein. In the table there are approximately 510,000 distinct CDR3 sequences, just over 20% of which are singletons. This specimen was PBMCs, taken roughly 20 days after the first yellow fever vaccination. Every receptor here comes from a man younger than 30 who received the YFV17D yellow fever vaccine. CDR3s include the opening cysteine and the closing phenylalanine or tryptophan. Fields, in order: D gene, V gene, clone size, J gene, CDR3 DNA, CDR3 protein. D genes are given only for firm matches. Expanded clones are given a class, and other clones once, few, many or no size at all.

>.|TRBV9|.|TRBJ2-5
TGTGCCAGCAGCGCGACACAGGAAGAGACCCAGTACTTC
CASSATQEETQYF
>.|TRBV11-1|many|TRBJ2-7
TGTGCCAGCAGCCCTTCGGTGGCATCGACCTTTTATTATCGTGGCGAGCAGTACTTC
CASSPSVASTFYYRGEQYF
>TRBD2|TRBV12-3/TRBV12-4|.|TRBJ2-2
TGTGCCGGGGGGGAGGGGAACACCGGGGAGCTGTTTTTT
CAGGEGNTGELFF
>TRBD1|TRBV27|few|TRBJ2-7
TGTGCCAGCAGGCAACAGGGGGCTCGAGGCTACGAGCAGTACTTC
CASRQQGARGYEQYF
>TRBD1|TRBV7-9|few|TRBJ1-6
TGTGCCAGCAGACAGGGGGAGCTTTCACCCCTCCACTTT
CASRQGELSPLHF
>TRBD1|TRBV4-1|few|TRBJ2-4
TGCGCCAGCAGCCATCCCGACAGGGGGTCTGACTTAAACATTCAGTACTTC
CASSHPDRGSDLNIQYF
>.|TRBV12-3/TRBV12-4|once|TRBJ2-3
TGTGCCAGCAGTTTAGATGACGGGTTGGATACGCAGTATTTT
CASSLDDGLDTQYF
>.|TRBV7-2|many|TRBJ1-2
TGTGCCAGCAGCTTATGGGGAGGTCATGGCTACACCTTC
CASSLWGGHGYTF
>.|TRBV5-1|few|TRBJ2-2
TGCGCCAGCAGCTTGGACGCCCCGAACACCGGGGAGCTGTTTTTT
CASSLDAPNTGELFF
>.|TRBV7-2|few|TRBJ2-7
TGTGCCAGCAGCGGCCCATCCAGCGGCTACGAGCAGTACTTC
CASSGPSSGYEQYF
>TRBD1|TRBV18|few|TRBJ2-7
TGTGCCAGCTCACCCGCCGGACAGGGAGGTAACGAGCAGTACTTC
CASSPAGQGGNEQYF
>.|TRBV7-2|.|TRBJ2-5
TGTGCCAGCAGCCGAGAGTACCAAGAGACCCAGTACTTC
CASSREYQETQYF
>.|TRBV7-2|few|TRBJ1-2
TGTGCCAGCACTACCTTAACGGTCCACTATGGCTACACCTTC
CASTTLTVHYGYTF
>.|TRBV24-1|.|TRBJ2-5
TGTGCCACCAGTGATGCCGGGACTGAAGAGACCCAGTACTTC
CATSDAGTEETQYF
>.|TRBV6-2/TRBV6-3|.|TRBJ2-3
TGTGCCAGCAGTTACTATCAGGGATCAGATACGCAGTATTTT
CASSYYQGSDTQYF
>.|TRBV3-1|few|TRBJ1-6
TGTGCCAGCAGCCAAGTAAGCTTTGGGACGAGCAATTCACCCCTCCACTTT
CASSQVSFGTSNSPLHF
>TRBD2|TRBV6-2/TRBV6-3|.|TRBJ2-1
TGTGCCAGCAGTTACCCGGGACTAGCGGGGGGGATGAGCTCCTACAATGAGCAGTTCTTC
CASSYPGLAGGMSSYNEQFF
>TRBD2|TRBV29-1|few|TRBJ2-2
TGCAGCGTTGAAGTCGGGGGGGGGCTCGATACCGGGGAGCTGTTTTTT
CSVEVGGGLDTGELFF
>TRBD1|TRBV29-1|.|TRBJ2-2
TGCAGCGTTTTCCGGGACAGGGACGTCGCGAACACCGGGGAGCTGTTTTTT
CSVFRDRDVANTGELFF
>TRBD1|TRBV4-2|.|TRBJ2-4
TGTGCCAGCAGCCCAGGGGACAGTATTTCTAGTTCCCTCACCAAAAACATTCAGTACTTC
CASSPGDSISSSLTKNIQYF